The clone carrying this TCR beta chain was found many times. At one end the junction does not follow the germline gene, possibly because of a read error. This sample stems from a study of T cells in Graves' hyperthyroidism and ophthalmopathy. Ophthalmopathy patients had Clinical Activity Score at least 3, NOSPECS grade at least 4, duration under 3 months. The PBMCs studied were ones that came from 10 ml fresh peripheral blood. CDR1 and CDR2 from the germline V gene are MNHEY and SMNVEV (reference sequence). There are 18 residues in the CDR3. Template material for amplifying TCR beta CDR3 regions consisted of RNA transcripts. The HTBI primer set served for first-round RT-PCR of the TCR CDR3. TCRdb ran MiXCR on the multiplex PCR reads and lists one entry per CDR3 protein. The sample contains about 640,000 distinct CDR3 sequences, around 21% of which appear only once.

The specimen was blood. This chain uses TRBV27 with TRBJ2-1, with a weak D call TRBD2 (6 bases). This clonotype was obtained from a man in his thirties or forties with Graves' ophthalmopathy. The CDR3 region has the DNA TGTGCCAGCAGTTTCGCGAGCCGCGGACTAACGGGGAACAATCAGCAGTTCTTC. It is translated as CASSFASRGLTGNNQQFF.